A selection of T cell receptor beta chains follows, all from one sample in a study of shared clonotypes between healthy human individuals. TCRdb keeps only in-frame clones here, not all; method: immunoSEQ multiplex PCR. Of 2 million or so clones listed, approximately 95% are singletons. The sequencing input was naive CD8+ T cells sorted from blood. The receptors were sampled from a young man in good health. Each CDR3 is given without its conserved first and last residue.

V gene,J gene,CDR3 protein
TRBV10-1,TRBJ2-2,ATSGLLTGELF
TRBV5-1,TRBJ1-1,ASSLTAMNTEAF
TRBV5-5,TRBJ1-6,ASSRPPAGLDSPLH
TRBV6-1,TRBJ1-5,ASSEPILSNQPQH
TRBV4-1,TRBJ1-1,ASSQDPKMDTEAF
TRBV7-9,TRBJ2-7,ASSLGGGYSYEQY
TRBV7-6,TRBJ2-5,ASSRAGLYQETQY
TRBV4-1,TRBJ2-3,ASSQQPYTDTQY
TRBV5-1,TRBJ2-3,ASSSEGGLGDTQY
TRBV4-1,TRBJ1-2,ASSQAPGGDYGYT
TRBV4-1,TRBJ2-7,ASGHKTGFEQY
TRBV5-1,TRBJ2-1,ASSLVESSYNEQF
TRBV19,TRBJ1-4,ASSMVDQNEKLF
TRBV6-5,TRBJ2-7,ASSSQAEQY
TRBV5-6,TRBJ2-7,ASSRDGLSSYEQY
TRBV27,TRBJ2-7,ASSLKGQAYEQY
TRBV6-1,TRBJ1-1,ASSSDQAEAF
TRBV2,TRBJ2-2,ASLIRGNTGELF
TRBV9,TRBJ1-6,ASSAPRTGLGFDNSPLH
TRBV28,TRBJ1-3,AIRGGNTIY
TRBV9,TRBJ2-5,ASSAAHFSGGETQY
TRBV4-1,TRBJ2-7,ASSQLGTDYEQY
TRBV4-3,TRBJ1-5,ASSQVRQVNQPQH
TRBV19,TRBJ1-1,ASSPRPEEKAF
TRBV9,TRBJ2-7,ASSVGAAGTYEQY
TRBV7-6,TRBJ1-1,ASSSGQGMNTEAF
TRBV2,TRBJ1-5,ASSERASSYQPQH
TRBV19,TRBJ2-7,ASSSRPDYEQY
TRBV7-6,TRBJ1-2,ASSLAGASGYT
TRBV2,TRBJ2-1,ASSRADNEQF
TRBV27,TRBJ2-7,ASRLAGDFYEQY
TRBV7-9,TRBJ1-2,ASSSTSGQIYGYT
TRBV21-1,TRBJ2-5,ASSKGQGGETQY
TRBV10-3,TRBJ1-1,AISPEVSMNTEAF
TRBV2,TRBJ2-5,AIPGLAGQETQY
TRBV7-6,TRBJ2-2,ASSRAPGDTGELF
TRBV7-9,TRBJ2-1,ASQWGSNEQF
TRBV9,TRBJ2-5,ASSVDGNQETQY
TRBV30,TRBJ1-4,AWAGLDDEKLF
TRBV28,TRBJ2-3,ASSTTGLFVPTTDTQY
TRBV7-7,TRBJ1-3,ASSLGQGPGNTIY
TRBV9,TRBJ2-1,ASSVGKGPGLYNEQF
TRBV5-6,TRBJ1-1,ASSLGAGWGGTEAF
TRBV7-9,TRBJ1-5,ASSLNSNQPQH
TRBV27,TRBJ1-5,ASSLRSNQPQH
TRBV5-4,TRBJ2-3,ASSLLAGGSTDTQY
TRBV10-2,TRBJ2-3,ASSEFDSLVTDTQY
TRBV6-6,TRBJ2-1,ASSSPGTTSYNEQF
TRBV7-9,TRBJ2-3,ASSSSVTSTDTQY
TRBV13,TRBJ1-2,ASSLVGVGGAYGYT
TRBV9,TRBJ2-2,ASSGTGKGAGELF